The clone carrying this T cell receptor beta chain was counted between two and nine times. These data are taken from a study of T cells in localized non-small cell lung cancer. The CDR3 length is 16 residues. The V and J ends lost 4 bases and 1 base respectively, with 16 bases between them. In germline, CDR1 is SGHRS, CDR2 YFSETQ. TCRdb keeps only in-frame clones here, not all; method: immunoSEQ multiplex PCR. In the table there are around 1,500 clones, approximately 24% of which are singletons. The chain links TRBV5-1 to TRBJ2-3, with D uncertain. Specimen: lung tumor tissue, collected before any cancer treatment. This sequence was found in a woman aged 40-70 years with stage I lung adenocarcinoma. The CDR3, as DNA: TGCGCCAGCAGCCAAGAGTTGAAAGAGGGCACAGATACGCAGTATTTT. It yields the protein CASSQELKEGTDTQYF.